A single sample is the source of the 30 T cell receptor beta chains below, sequenced in a study of shared clonotypes between healthy human individuals. Repertoires were generated with immunoSEQ multiplex PCR, while TCRdb's copy carries only in-frame clones and drops some. The sample lists about 650,000 clones, about 95% occurring once. Positively selected for CCR7, the CD45RO-negative cells used as naive CD8 cells excluded terminally differentiated effector memory CD45RA+ cells. Input material: naive CD8+ T cells sorted from blood. These receptors came from a woman aged 25-40 years in good health.

The V and J genes are TRBV15 and TRBJ1-1; a possible D gene is TRBD1 (6 bases). Germline V gives CDR1 LNHNV, CDR2 YYDKDF (reference sequence). Deletions cut 3 bases from V and 5 bases from J, with 16 bases between. CDR3 length equals 15 residues. This CDR3 reads CATSSRQGMRTEAFF. For the CDR3, the DNA is TGTGCCACCAGCAGCCGGCAGGGGATGAGAACTGAAGCTTTCTTT. The entire variable domain, with the rest obtained from reference TRBV15 and TRBJ1-1, is as follows: DAMVIQNPRYQVTQFGKPVTLSCSQTLNHNVMYWYQQKSSQAPKLLFHYYDKDFNNEADTPDNFQSRRPNTSFCFLDIRSPGLGDTAMYLCATSSRQGMRTEAFFGQGTRLTVV.

The rearrangement uses TRBV6-5 and TRBJ1-1; maybe TRBD1 (5 bases). Germline-derived CDR1 and CDR2 are MNHEY and SVGAGI. The CDR3 is 14 amino acids. V dropped 6 bases and J dropped 4 bases, with 15 bases sitting between them. CDR3: CASSPQVGGTEAFF. CDR3 DNA sequence: TGTGCCAGCAGCCCACAGGTGGGAGGCACTGAAGCTTTCTTT.

This clone was seen once. This chain uses TRBV7-9 with TRBJ2-7, with 14 bases matching TRBD2. The CDR3 sequence is 16 residues long. Germline CDR1 SEHNR, CDR2 FQNEAQ (reference sequence). Trimming at V came to 3 bases and at J to 1 base, leaving 2 bases not matched to a gene. This chain's CDR3 is CASSFRTSGRSYEQYF. In DNA form, the CDR3 reads TGTGCCAGCAGCTTTCGGACTAGCGGGAGGTCCTACGAGCAGTACTTC.

This chain joins TRBV2 and TRBJ2-7; TRBD2 matches 7 bases. The CDR3 totals 14 residues. Germline V gene data show CDR1 as SNHLY and CDR2 as FYNNEI. The junction had 6 bases not matched to a gene; V was cut back by 4 bases and J by 3 bases. In nucleotides, the CDR3 is TGTGCCAGCAGTGCCCCGGGACTACACTACGAGCAGTACTTC. Translating gives CASSAPGLHYEQYF.

The V and J genes are TRBV4-1 and TRBJ2-7; 10 positions agree with TRBD1. With 3 bases clipped from V and 0 bases from J, the junction kept 8 bases outside the gene matches. This CDR3 has 17 residues. From germline, CDR1 is MGHRA and CDR2 YSYEKL. The CDR3 region is CASSQVAGTGASYEQYF. Here the CDR3 DNA reads TGCGCCAGCAGCCAGGTGGCCGGGACAGGGGCCTCCTACGAGCAGTACTTC.

In DNA form, the CDR3 reads TGTGCCAGCAGTTTCGACACCCCGGACAGTCTTGGCACCGGGGAGCTGTTTTTT. It specifies CASSFDTPDSLGTGELFF. The rearrangement links TRBV27 to TRBJ2-2; TRBD1 might be the D (6 bases). Trimming stripped 3 bases from V and 4 bases from J, with 21 bases between. The CDR3 has 18 residues. Germline V gives CDR1 MNHEY, CDR2 SMNVEV (reference sequence).

This clone appeared a single time. The CDR3 reads CATSGYDRWDHTEAFF. CDR3 DNA: TGTGCCACCAGCGGATACGACAGGTGGGATCACACTGAAGCTTTCTTT. The chain carries TRBV15 and TRBJ1-1, with a possible D match to TRBD1 (6 bases). V lost 5 bases and J 3 bases, leaving 19 bases between the germline ends. Germline lookup yields CDR1 LNHNV and CDR2 YYDKDF (reference sequence). This CDR3 has 16 residues.

As DNA, the CDR3 is TGCGCCAGCAGCCAAGTTTTGGGTGGCGAAGCTTTCTTT. Translation gives CASSQVLGGEAFF. The chain recombines TRBV4-1 with TRBJ1-1; no reliable D call. Per the germline V gene, CDR1 is MGHRA and CDR2 is YSYEKL. The V and J ends lost 1 base and 8 bases respectively, with 11 bases between them. The CDR3 runs to 13 residues.

The chain has TRBV27 and TRBJ2-7; a weak D match, TRBD1 (5 bases). The germline V gene encodes CDR1 MNHEY and CDR2 SMNVEV (reference sequence). V was pared by 0 bases and J by 3 bases, with 15 bases between. CDR3 length: 16 amino acids. The CDR3 nucleotides are TGTGCCAGCAGTTTATCGGTACAGGTGCTTGACTACGAGCAGTACTTC. Its translation: CASSLSVQVLDYEQYF.

The chain is built from TRBV13 and TRBJ1-2, with 7 bases lining up with TRBD1. CDR1 and CDR2 from the germline V gene are PRHDT and FYEKMQ (reference sequence). The CDR3 consists of 14 residues. With 2 bases clipped from V and 4 bases from J, the junction kept 4 bases outside the gene matches. CDR3 in amino acids: CASSLPGTAYGYTF. The CDR3 region has the DNA TGTGCCAGCAGCTTACCCGGGACAGCCTATGGCTACACCTTC.

This clone appeared a single time. The chain employs TRBV20-1 and TRBJ2-5; D is unclear. The DNA end is a closer match to TRBJ2-7, so the J assignment may be wrong. The CDR3 length is 11 residues. Germline CDR1 DFQATT, CDR2 SNEGSKA (reference sequence). CDR3 sequence reads: CSAREKYEQYF. Here the CDR3 DNA reads TGCAGTGCTAGAGAAAAGTACGAGCAGTACTTC.

The V gene is TRBV18, the J gene TRBJ2-1; maybe TRBD2 (6 bases). The germline V gene encodes CDR1 KGHSH and CDR2 LQKENI. The CDR3 loop spans 16 amino acids. V dropped 2 bases and J dropped 0 bases, with 11 bases sitting between them. The CDR3 loop is CASSPTAEGSYNEQFF. The CDR3 coding sequence is TGTGCCAGCTCACCAACCGCGGAGGGCTCCTACAATGAGCAGTTCTTC.

The V gene is TRBV27, the J gene TRBJ2-2, with D maybe TRBD1 (5 bases). CDR3 length equals 14 residues. From germline, CDR1 is MNHEY and CDR2 SMNVEV (reference sequence). V dropped 2 bases and J dropped 5 bases, with 9 bases sitting between them. The CDR3 coding sequence is TGTGCCAGCAGTTTAGGGGCTCCTACCGGGGAGCTGTTTTTT. The encoded protein is CASSLGAPTGELFF.

The chain combines TRBV6-5 with TRBJ1-5; D unresolved. The CDR3 totals 14 residues. Germline V lookup: CDR1 MNHEY, CDR2 SVGAGI. V was shortened by 3 bases and J by 5 bases, with 11 bases between the two germline ends. Here the CDR3 reads CASSYQPEDQPQHF. DNA for the CDR3: TGTGCCAGCAGTTATCAGCCAGAAGATCAGCCCCAGCATTTT.

The genes are TRBV27 and TRBJ2-1; 10 positions agree with TRBD1. CDR1 MNHEY and CDR2 SMNVEV come from the germline V gene (reference sequence). Trimming took 10 bases from V and 4 from J; bases not matched to a gene: 4. There are 13 residues in the CDR3. The CDR3 spells CAIRDRGYNEQFF. CDR3 DNA sequence: TGTGCCATCCGGGACAGGGGTTACAATGAGCAGTTCTTC.

The chain joins TRBV11-2 to TRBJ2-5; 9 bases are shared with TRBD2. The CDR3 covers 17 residues. Germline CDR1 reads SGHAT; CDR2 reads FQNNGV. Trimming at V came to 0 bases and at J to 4 bases, leaving 9 bases not matched to a gene. CDR3 DNA: TGTGCCAGCAGCTTAGAAGGGATGAGCGGGAGGCCAGAGACCCAGTACTTC. This gives the protein CASSLEGMSGRPETQYF.

The chain carries TRBV9 and TRBJ1-1, with D hard to call. Germline values: CDR1 SGDLS, CDR2 YYNGEE. V gave up 4 bases and J gave up 6 bases, with 13 bases separating them. CDR3 length: 13 residues. The CDR3 DNA is TGTGCCAGCAGCATCCCACGATCGTCTGAAGCTTTCTTT. This encodes CASSIPRSSEAFF.

The rearrangement links TRBV6-1 to TRBJ2-7; 10 bases align to TRBD1. Germline V gene lookup returns CDR1 MNHNS and CDR2 SASEGT. The length of the CDR3 is 14 residues. The CDR3 DNA reads as TGTGCGGGAGGGGACAGGGGATATACCTACGAGCAGTACTTC. Amino acid sequence: CAGGDRGYTYEQYF.

J is TRBJ2-7 and V is TRBV19; 10 positions agree with TRBD1. Trimming at V came to 9 bases and at J to 3 bases, leaving 8 bases not matched to a gene. CDR3 length: 14 amino acids. Germline CDR1 is LNHDA and CDR2 is SQIVND (reference sequence). The CDR3 DNA reads TGTGCCAGCAAGCCCGGGACAGGGGACTACGAGCAGTACTTC. The encoded protein is CASKPGTGDYEQYF.

This clone was counted a single time. The V call is TRBV13, the J call TRBJ1-1, with 7 bases matching TRBD1. V lost 10 bases to trimming and J lost 1 base; unmatched junction nucleotides: 6. CDR1 and CDR2 from the germline V gene are PRHDT and FYEKMQ (reference sequence). The CDR3 is 13 residues long. This chain's CDR3 is CATTDRENTEAFF. The CDR3, as DNA: TGTGCCACCACCGACAGGGAGAACACTGAAGCTTTCTTT.

Notes on this clone: Other nucleotide sequences from this sample produce the same CDR3. The chain carries TRBV5-1 and TRBJ2-1, with TRBD2 as a possible D gene (6 bases). V lost 3 bases and J 4 bases, leaving 8 bases between the germline ends. The CDR3 extends over 13 amino acids. Looked up from germline, CDR1 is SGHRS and CDR2 is YFSETQ. For the CDR3, the DNA is TGCGCCAGCAGCTCGGACTATTACAATGAGCAGTTCTTC. It translates to CASSSDYYNEQFF.

This chain links TRBV7-2 with TRBJ2-7; tentative D call: TRBD2 (5 bases). Looked up from germline, CDR1 is SGHTA and CDR2 is FQGNSA. Trimming took off 6 bases at V and 6 bases at J, with 18 bases between the two ends. The CDR3 has 14 amino acids. The CDR3 coding sequence is TGTGCCAGCAGGCAAGGGTTCGAGGGATCCGAGCAGTACTTC. The encoded protein is CASRQGFEGSEQYF.

This CDR3 is CASSTTGQMIYEQYF. The CDR3 coding sequence is TGTGCCAGCAGTACCACGGGACAGATGATCTACGAGCAGTACTTC. The chain couples TRBV5-4 to TRBJ2-7, with 7 bases fitting TRBD1. V dropped 5 bases and J dropped 3; count of bases not matched to a gene: 11. Germline V lookup: CDR1 SGHNT, CDR2 YYREEE (reference sequence). CDR3 length: 15 residues.

The rearrangement links TRBV2 to TRBJ2-3; D possibly corresponds to TRBD2 (5 bases). Trimming stripped 9 bases from V and 4 bases from J, with 14 bases between. Germline CDR1 is SNHLY and CDR2 is FYNNEI. The CDR3 consists of 13 residues. DNA of the CDR3: TGTGCCAGTCCTAGCAAGACCCCAGATACGCAGTATTTT. Its protein product is CASPSKTPDTQYF.

The chain has TRBV29-1 and TRBJ2-7; TRBD1 matches 7 bases. V trimming: 8 bases; J trimming: 6 bases; junction bases outside the gene matches: 13. CDR3 length: 13 residues. CDR1 is SQVTM, CDR2 ANQGSEA, per germline. The CDR3 DNA sequence: TGCAGCTTTCCTCGGGACAGCTTTCGCGAGCAGTACTTC. Its protein is CSFPRDSFREQYF.

The J gene is TRBJ2-7, the V gene TRBV27, with TRBD2 matching 14 bases. V was pared by 2 bases and J by 2 bases, with 2 bases of the junction left unmatched. Per the germline V gene, CDR1 is MNHEY and CDR2 is SMNVEV (reference sequence). There are 16 residues in the CDR3. CDR3 protein: CASSLGTSGSPYEQYF. CDR3 DNA sequence: TGTGCCAGCAGTTTAGGGACTAGCGGGAGCCCCTACGAGCAGTACTTC.

This sequence joins TRBV28 and TRBJ2-4; no reliable D call. CDR1 and CDR2 (germline): MDHEN, SYDVKM. V lost 2 bases, J lost 6 bases, and 17 bases lay in between. This CDR3 spans 16 amino acids. The CDR3 loop is CASSLPRSRSRNIQYF. As DNA, the CDR3 is TGTGCCAGCAGTTTACCCAGGAGTCGCAGTAGAAACATTCAGTACTTC.

This clone appeared once. The J gene is TRBJ2-5, the V gene TRBV19; a weak D match, TRBD2 (6 bases). The J call may not be correct, given that the DNA end is closer to TRBJ2-7. CDR3 length: 14 amino acids. In germline, CDR1 is LNHDA, CDR2 SQIVND (reference sequence). CDR3 nucleotides: TGTGCCAGTAGTTTCGGGAGTGCTCCCTACGAGCAGTACTTC. Translating gives CASSFGSAPYEQYF.

This chain links TRBV7-9 with TRBJ1-1; 9 nucleotides agree with TRBD1. The V segment lost 5 bases and the J segment 3 bases; nucleotides outside the gene matches: 7. Germline CDR1 is SEHNR and CDR2 is FQNEAQ (reference sequence). The CDR3 has 15 amino acids. CDR3 in amino acids: CASSPARDRDTEAFF. The CDR3, as DNA: TGTGCCAGCAGCCCGGCCCGGGACAGGGACACTGAAGCTTTCTTT.

The chain joins TRBV6-6 to TRBJ1-1, with D unresolved. V lost 0 bases and J 4 bases, leaving 12 bases between the germline ends. The CDR3 covers 15 residues. CDR1 and CDR2 (germline): MNHNY, SVGAGI (reference sequence). The CDR3 DNA is TGTGCCAGCAGTTACTCGTGGCCCCCGAGCACTGAAGCTTTCTTT. Encoded protein: CASSYSWPPSTEAFF.